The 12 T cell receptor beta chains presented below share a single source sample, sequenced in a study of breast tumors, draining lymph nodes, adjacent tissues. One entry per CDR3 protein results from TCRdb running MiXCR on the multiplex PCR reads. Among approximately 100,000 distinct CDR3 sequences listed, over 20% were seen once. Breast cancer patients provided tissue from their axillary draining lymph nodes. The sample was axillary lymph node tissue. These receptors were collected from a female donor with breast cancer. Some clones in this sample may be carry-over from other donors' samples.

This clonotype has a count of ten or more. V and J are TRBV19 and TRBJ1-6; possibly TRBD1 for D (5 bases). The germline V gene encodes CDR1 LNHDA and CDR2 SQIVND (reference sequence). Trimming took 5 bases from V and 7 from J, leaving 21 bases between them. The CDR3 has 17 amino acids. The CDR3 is CASSPPRRANGNSPLHF. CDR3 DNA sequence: TGTGCCAGTAGTCCCCCCCGCAGGGCGAACGGAAATTCACCCCTCCACTTT.

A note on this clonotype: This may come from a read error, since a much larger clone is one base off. Here the CDR3 reads CGVEEDRNKFF. CDR3 bases: TGCGGCGTTGAAGAGGACAGGAATAAGTTCTTC. This chain links TRBV29-1 with TRBJ2-1, with TRBD1 matching over 7 bases. From germline, CDR1 is SQVTM and CDR2 ANQGSEA. This CDR3 region has 11 residues.

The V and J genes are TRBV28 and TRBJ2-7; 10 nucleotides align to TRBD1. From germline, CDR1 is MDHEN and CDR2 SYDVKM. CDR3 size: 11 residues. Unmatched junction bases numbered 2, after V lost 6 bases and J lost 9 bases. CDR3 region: CASSRDRGQYF. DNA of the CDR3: TGTGCCAGCAGCCGGGACAGGGGGCAGTACTTC.

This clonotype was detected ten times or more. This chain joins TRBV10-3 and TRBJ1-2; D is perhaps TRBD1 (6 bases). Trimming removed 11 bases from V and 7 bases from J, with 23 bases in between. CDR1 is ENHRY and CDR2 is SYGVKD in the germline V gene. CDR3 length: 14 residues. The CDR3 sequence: CASGLRQGMRGYTF. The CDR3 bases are TGTGCCTCGGGCCTGAGGCAGGGGATGCGTGGCTACACCTTC.

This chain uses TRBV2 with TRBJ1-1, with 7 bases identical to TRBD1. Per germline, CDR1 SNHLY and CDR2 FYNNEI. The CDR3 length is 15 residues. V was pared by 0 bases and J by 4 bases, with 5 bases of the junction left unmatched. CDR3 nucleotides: TGTGCCAGCAGTGAAGCGGAGACAGGGAGCACTGAAGCTTTCTTT. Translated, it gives CASSEAETGSTEAFF.

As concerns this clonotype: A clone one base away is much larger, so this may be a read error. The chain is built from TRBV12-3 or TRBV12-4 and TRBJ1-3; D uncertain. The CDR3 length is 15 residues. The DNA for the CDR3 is TGTGCCGGCAGTCTTAACAGAAACTCTGGAAACACCATATATTTT. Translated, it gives CAGSLNRNSGNTIYF.

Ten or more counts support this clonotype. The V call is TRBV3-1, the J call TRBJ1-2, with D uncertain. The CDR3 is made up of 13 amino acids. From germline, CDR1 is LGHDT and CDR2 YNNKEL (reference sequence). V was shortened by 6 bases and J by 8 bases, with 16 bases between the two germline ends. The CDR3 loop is CASSSEREVGYTF. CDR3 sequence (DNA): TGTGCCAGCAGTTCAGAGAGGGAAGTCGGCTACACCTTC.

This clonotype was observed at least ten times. CDR3 coding DNA: TGCAGCGTTGAGGATCAGGGGGCCGGCTATGGCTACACCTTC. Translating gives CSVEDQGAGYGYTF. V and J are TRBV29-1 and TRBJ1-2; TRBD1 agrees at 8 bases. Germline CDR1 SQVTM, CDR2 ANQGSEA. The CDR3 runs 14 residues. V was clipped by 3 bases and J by 4 bases; unmatched bases: 7.

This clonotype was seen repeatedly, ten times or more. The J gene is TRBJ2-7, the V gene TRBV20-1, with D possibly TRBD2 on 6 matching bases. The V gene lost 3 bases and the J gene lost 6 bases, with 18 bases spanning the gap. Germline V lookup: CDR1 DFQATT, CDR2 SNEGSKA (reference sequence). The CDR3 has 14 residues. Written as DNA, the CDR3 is TGCAGTGCTAGGCCCCCGACGGGAGAGGGCGAGCAGTACTTC. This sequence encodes CSARPPTGEGEQYF.

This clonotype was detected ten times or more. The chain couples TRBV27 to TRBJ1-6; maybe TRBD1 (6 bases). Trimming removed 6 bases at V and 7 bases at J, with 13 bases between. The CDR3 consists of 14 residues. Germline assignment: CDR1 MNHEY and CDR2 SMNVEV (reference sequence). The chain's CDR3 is CASSETGFNSPLHF. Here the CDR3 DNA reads TGTGCCAGCAGCGAGACAGGTTTCAATTCACCCCTCCACTTT.

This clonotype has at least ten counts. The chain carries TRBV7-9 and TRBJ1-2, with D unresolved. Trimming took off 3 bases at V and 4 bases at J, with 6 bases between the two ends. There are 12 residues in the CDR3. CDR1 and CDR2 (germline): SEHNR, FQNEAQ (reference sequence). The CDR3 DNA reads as TGTGCCAGCAGCTTGGGCAGCTATGGCTACACCTTC. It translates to CASSLGSYGYTF.

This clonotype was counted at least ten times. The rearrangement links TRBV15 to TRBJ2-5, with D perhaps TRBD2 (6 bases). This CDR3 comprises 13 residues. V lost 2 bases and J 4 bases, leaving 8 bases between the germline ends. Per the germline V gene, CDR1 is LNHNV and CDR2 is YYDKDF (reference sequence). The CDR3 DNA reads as TGTGCCACCAGCAGATATAGCGGAGAGACCCAGTACTTC. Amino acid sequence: CATSRYSGETQYF.